This T cell receptor beta chain derives from a study of cytomegalovirus exposure and HLA in healthy donors. Primers: 60 Vbeta forward and 13 Jbeta reverse. TCRdb's copy holds only in-frame clones and misses some; the assay was immunoSEQ multiplex PCR. The table lists about 150,000 clones, 80% of them singletons. In germline, CDR1 is SGHTA, CDR2 FQGTGA. After removal of 5 bases from V and 0 bases from J, the junction contained 5 bases not matched to a gene. The CDR3 totals 15 residues. This TCR was sampled from a man aged 25-45 years in good health. The sample was PBMCs. The chain carries TRBV7-3 and TRBJ2-3; TRBD1 aligns across 7 bases. The CDR3 sequence: CASSRDSTSTDTQYF. The CDR3 DNA reads as TGTGCCAGCAGCCGGGACAGTACTAGCACAGATACGCAGTATTTT. Complete variable domain (other parts from reference TRBV7-3 and TRBJ2-3): GAGVSQTPSNKVTEKGKYVELRCDPISGHTALYWYRQSLGQGPEFLIYFQGTGAADDSGLPNDRFFAVRPEGSVSTLKIQRTERGDSAVYLCASSRDSTSTDTQYFGPGTRLTVL.